This T cell receptor beta chain was recorded in a study of Ad26.COV2.S vaccination and SARS-CoV-2 variants. About the research overall: Donor got 5x10^10 or 1x10^11 viral particles of Ad26.COV2.S.

Germline V gene data show CDR1 as SGDLS and CDR2 as YYNGEE. The CDR3 spans 15 residues. V shed 0 bases, J shed 7 bases, and the junction held 7 bases outside the gene matches. The treatment here: around 19 received Ad26.COV2.S at low or high dose, single or two shots; about 5 received placebo; per-sample allocation not given. The investigators took samples on day 63 after the first vaccine or placebo injection. The assay was immunoSEQ multiplex PCR, and TCRdb's table has in-frame clones only and misses some. The sample consists of 400,000 to 450,000 clones, 92% of them appearing once. The chain is built from TRBV9 and TRBJ2-7; TRBD2 matches at 10 bases. Sequencing was performed on peripheral blood, taken in a trial of Ad26.COV2.S vaccine versus placebo. The source is a person between 18 and 59 years old who received the Ad26.COV2.S COVID-19 vaccine or a placebo. CDR3 in amino acids: CASSVVAGGPLEQYF. The CDR3 bases are TGTGCCAGCAGCGTAGTAGCGGGGGGACCTTTGGAGCAGTACTTC.